Shown below are 15 T cell receptor beta chains from a single sample sequenced in a study of tumor-infiltrating lymphocytes in primary liver carcinoma. From 500 ng of total RNA, TCR beta-specific cDNA was reverse-transcribed using a constant-region primer. Each TCR beta library was derived from three nested multiplex PCR rounds that employed slightly modified ARM-PCR. Use of TRBV1-TRBV30 forward primers with a C-beta reverse primer characterized the first two PCR rounds, which lasted around 11 cycles each. TCRdb independently ran MiXCR on the multiplex PCR reads; one entry per CDR3 protein. The sample lists fewer than 350,000 distinct CDR3 sequences, roughly 60% occurring once. Researchers drew blood RNA from unsorted whole blood and extracted germline DNA as well. The sequenced sample was peripheral blood. Receptors were obtained from a man between 40 and 49 years old with primary liver carcinoma and hepatitis B virus infection.

Concerning this clonotype: It may be a read error: a sequence one base away is much more abundant. V is TRBV4-3 and J is TRBJ2-1; possibly TRBD2 for D (6 bases). V was shortened by 0 bases and J by 9 bases, with 21 bases between the two germline ends. The CDR3 runs to 17 residues. The germline CDR1 and CDR2 sequences are LGHNA and YSLEER. The CDR3 DNA is TGCGCCAGCAGCCAAGATTATGGCGGCGGGGCACACATTGAGCAGTTCTTC. Protein sequence: CASSQDYGGGAHIEQFF.

Regarding this clonotype: A read error may produce the germline difference seen at one junction end. The J gene is TRBJ2-1, the V gene TRBV11-1; 9 bases are shared with TRBD2. CDR1 is SGHAT and CDR2 is FQDESV in the germline V gene (reference sequence). This CDR3 has 17 residues. CDR3 DNA: TGTGCCATCAGCCCCCCTCATGGCGGGAGGGCCTTTAGTGAGCAGTTCTTC. Encoded protein: CAISPPHGGRAFSEQFF.

On this clonotype: The CDR3 carries no conserved terminal phenylalanine or tryptophan, so it likely arises from a read error. The chain recombines TRBV12-3 or TRBV12-4 with TRBJ1-1; no firm D call. The CDR3 has 13 residues. The ends were cut back, 3 bases at V and 1 base at J, with 6 bases in the middle. As DNA, the CDR3 is TGTGCCAGCAGTTTCGGAGGGAACACTGAAGCTTTCTCT. Its translation is CASSFGGNTEAFS.

This clonotype was counted only a few times. The chain links TRBV6-2 or TRBV6-3 to TRBJ2-7; D is possibly TRBD1 or TRBD2 (5 bases each). Looked up from germline, CDR1 is MNHEY and CDR2 is SVGEGT. With 9 bases removed from V and 10 bases from J, the gap between germline ends came to 22 bases. The CDR3 runs to 13 residues. The CDR3 DNA is TGTGCCAGTCGTACCTCGAACCGGGACGGTCAGTACTTC. Translated, it gives CASRTSNRDGQYF.

With regard to this clonotype: This sequence may be a read error, since a much larger clone differs from it by one base. No conserved phenylalanine or tryptophan ends this CDR3, so it is likely a read error. The chain has TRBV4-1 and TRBJ1-4; 7 bases fit TRBD1. This CDR3 is 13 amino acids long. Germline assignment: CDR1 MGHRA and CDR2 YSYEKL. The V gene end was trimmed by 5 bases and the J gene end by 8 bases; junction bases not matched to a gene: 5. CDR3 coding DNA: TGCGCCAGCAGCTCGACAGGGACCGAAAAACTGTTTTCT. Residues: CASSSTGTEKLFS.

This clonotype has ten or more counts. This chain links TRBV29-1 with TRBJ2-7; the match to TRBD1 covers 10 bases. The CDR3 consists of 11 residues. V shed 7 bases, J shed 3 bases, and the junction held 0 bases outside the gene matches. The germline V gene encodes CDR1 SQVTM and CDR2 ANQGSEA. The CDR3 DNA reads as TGCAGCGGGACAGGGGGCTACGAGCAGTACTTC. Amino acids: CSGTGGYEQYF.

Notes on this clonotype: The junction shows a germline mismatch at one end, possibly a read error. As DNA, the CDR3 is TGTGTCAGCAGCGGGCAGGGTGTAAGTGGCGCTGAAGCTTTCTTT. Its translation is CVSSGQGVSGAEAFF. V is TRBV6-6 and J is TRBJ1-1, with D possibly TRBD1 on 5 matching bases. Germline-derived CDR1 and CDR2 are MNHNY and SVGAGI (reference sequence). The CDR3 totals 15 residues.

Notes on this clonotype: A junction end diverges from the germline sequence, so it may reflect a read error. The genes are TRBV4-2 and TRBJ2-1; 9 nucleotides agree with TRBD2. The CDR3 runs to 17 residues. The V gene's germline CDR1 is LGHNA and CDR2 YNFKEQ. DNA of the CDR3: TGTCCCAGCAGCCTTCGTCTTAGCGGGAGCACCTACAATGAGCAGTTCTTC. Translating gives CPSSLRLSGSTYNEQFF.

This chain connects TRBV4-2 to TRBJ2-5; no firm D call. Germline V CDR1 and CDR2: LGHNA, YNFKEQ. This CDR3 is built from 16 residues. V was pared by 3 bases and J by 4 bases, with 18 bases between. CDR3 sequence (DNA): TGTGCCAGCAGCCACGTTCACCAGGACGTACGAGAGACCCAGTACTTC. Protein: CASSHVHQDVRETQYF.

This clonotype was counted ten times or more. The rearrangement joins TRBV12-3 or TRBV12-4 to TRBJ2-3, with no clear D. There are 14 residues in the CDR3. V shed 3 bases and J shed 1 base, with 8 bases lying between them. The CDR3 region is CASSFRSGTDTQYF. The CDR3 nucleotides read TGTGCCAGCAGTTTCCGGAGCGGCACAGATACGCAGTATTTT.

Details on this clonotype: A much larger clone lies a single base off, so this may be a read error. V is TRBV6-5 and J is TRBJ1-2; D gene unclear. This CDR3 has 12 amino acids. V was trimmed by 7 bases and J by 5 bases, leaving 11 bases between them. The germline V gene has CDR1 MNHEY and CDR2 SVGAGI. The CDR3 nucleotides read TGTGCCAGCAAAGGAATGCCGTATGGCTACACCTTC. Its translation is CASKGMPYGYTF.

The chain recombines TRBV12-3 or TRBV12-4 with TRBJ2-3; D is unresolved. The CDR3 has 16 amino acids. Trimming left V 5 bases short and J 2 bases short, with 17 bases between. CDR3 residues: CASSKLVNALTDTQYF. CDR3 sequence (DNA): TGTGCCAGCAGTAAGCTAGTTAATGCCCTCACAGATACGCAGTATTTT.

Comments on this clonotype: No conserved phenylalanine or tryptophan is present at the end of the CDR3, so a read error is the likely explanation. The CDR3 here is CAISEYVNTRELFL. Here the CDR3 DNA reads TGTGCCATCAGTGAGTACGTGAACACCAGGGAGCTGTTTCTT. The V and J genes are TRBV10-3 and TRBJ2-2; D remains ambiguous. Germline assignment: CDR1 ENHRY and CDR2 SYGVKD. This CDR3 has 14 residues.

This clonotype was recorded a few times. This rearrangement joins TRBV5-4 to TRBJ2-2; D unclear. Looked up from germline, CDR1 is SGHNT and CDR2 is YYREEE (reference sequence). Trimming left V 0 bases short and J 7 bases short, with 7 bases between. This CDR3 has 13 residues. The CDR3 bases are TGTGCCAGCAGCTTGGTACTAAACGGGGAGCTGTTTTTT. Its protein is CASSLVLNGELFF. Drawing the rest from reference TRBV5-4 and TRBJ2-2, the complete variable domain is ETGVTQSPTHLIKTRGQQVTLRCSSQSGHNTVSWYQQALGQGPQFIFQYYREEENGRGNFPPRFSGLQFPNYSSELNVNALELDDSALYLCASSLVLNGELFFGEGSRLTVL.

This clonotype was counted ten times or more. The chain joins TRBV29-1 to TRBJ2-1, with TRBD2 matching over 13 bases. The CDR3 length is 16 residues. Germline V gene data show CDR1 as SQVTM and CDR2 as ANQGSEA. V was pared by 4 bases and J by 7 bases, with 10 bases of the junction left unmatched. In DNA form, the CDR3 reads TGCAGCGTTGTGGGGAGGACTAGCGGGAGAGTGAATGAGCAGTTCTTC. As protein: CSVVGRTSGRVNEQFF.